Below are 23 T cell receptor beta chains sequenced from a single sample in a study of beta chain features in type 1 diabetes. Sequenced material consisted of expressed TCRB transcripts (all of the isolated RNA was reverse transcribed). Sequencing was performed with immunoSEQ multiplex PCR; in TCRdb, only in-frame clones are kept and a portion is missing. The profile shows fewer than 350,000 clones, around a fifth of them singletons. The source material was naive CD4+ T cells from blood. These receptors were obtained from a woman between 18 and 29 years old in good health.

This clone was detected only a few times. The J gene is TRBJ1-1, the V gene TRBV7-9; D is undetermined. The CDR3 extends over 12 amino acids. V was clipped by 5 bases and J by 8 bases, with 12 bases between them. Germline V lookup: CDR1 SEHNR, CDR2 FQNEAQ (reference sequence). The CDR3 coding sequence is TGTGCCAGCAGCAGAACCGAGATCGAAGCTTTCTTT. Encoded protein: CASSRTEIEAFF.

The chain is built from TRBV14 and TRBJ2-3; 7 positions agree with TRBD2. Germline V CDR1 and CDR2: SGHDN, FVKESK. The junction had 4 bases not matched to a gene; V was cut back by 6 bases and J by 1 base. The CDR3 has 14 amino acids. CDR3 in DNA: TGTGCCAGCAGTAGGCTAGCGGGCACAGATACGCAGTATTTT. Its translation: CASSRLAGTDTQYF. The whole variable domain, remainder taken from reference TRBV14 and TRBJ2-3, is EAGVTQFPSHSVIEKGQTVTLRCDPISGHDNLYWYRRVMGKEIKFLLHFVKESKQDESGMPNNRFLAERTGGTYSTLKVQPAELEDSGVYFCASSRLAGTDTQYFGPGTRLTVL.

This clone was recorded a few times. This sequence joins TRBV5-1 and TRBJ2-5; D unresolved. Germline V gene lookup returns CDR1 SGHRS and CDR2 YFSETQ. This CDR3 has 14 residues. V dropped 5 bases and J dropped 2 bases, with 13 bases sitting between them. Written as DNA, the CDR3 is TGCGCCAGCAGTTCAGATTCCCCACAAGAGACCCAGTACTTC. It encodes CASSSDSPQETQYF.

V is TRBV9 and J is TRBJ2-7; the match to TRBD2 covers 12 bases. CDR1 is SGDLS and CDR2 is YYNGEE in the germline V gene. The V gene end was trimmed by 2 bases and the J gene end by 4 bases; junction bases not matched to a gene: 16. This CDR3 contains 19 residues. DNA of the CDR3: TGTGCCAGCAGCGTGTTTCGTCTAGCGGGAGGGCCTGTCTGTTACGAGCAGTACTTC. This codes for CASSVFRLAGGPVCYEQYF.

The CDR3 region is CASSLGTGNEKLFF. The CDR3 coding sequence is TGTGCCAGCAGCTTAGGGACGGGAAATGAAAAACTGTTTTTT. The chain joins TRBV7-6 to TRBJ1-4; D gene uncertain. This CDR3 region has 14 residues. Germline CDR1 reads SGHVS; CDR2 reads FNYEAQ. Trimming shortened V by 1 base and J by 5 bases, and 8 bases separated the two germline ends.

V is TRBV29-1 and J is TRBJ2-7; D possibly corresponds to TRBD1 (5 bases). CDR3 length equals 15 residues. CDR1 is SQVTM, CDR2 ANQGSEA, per germline. The ends were cut back, 4 bases at V and 4 bases at J, with 20 bases in the middle. The CDR3, as DNA: TGCAGCGTTGGCGATGCTAGGGGCTATGGGTACGAGCAGTACTTC. Translated, it gives CSVGDARGYGYEQYF.

The chain is built from TRBV7-2 and TRBJ2-7; D might be TRBD2 (6 bases). V shed 2 bases and J shed 2 bases, with 13 bases lying between them. Germline V gene data show CDR1 as SGHTA and CDR2 as FQGNSA. The CDR3 is made up of 15 amino acids. The CDR3 sequence: CASSLSGLLAYEQYF. The CDR3 DNA is TGTGCCAGCAGCTTATCGGGACTCCTCGCCTACGAGCAGTACTTC.

The chain joins TRBV5-1 to TRBJ2-3; 8 bases align to TRBD1. V was clipped by 5 bases and J by 4 bases; unmatched bases: 6. This CDR3 comprises 14 residues. CDR1 and CDR2 (germline): SGHRS, YFSETQ. The CDR3 reads CASRPGQEADTQYF. The CDR3 region has the DNA TGCGCCAGCAGACCGGGACAGGAGGCAGATACGCAGTATTTT.

For this clone: Other DNA sequences of this sample code for an identical CDR3. V is TRBV4-1 and J is TRBJ1-2; TRBD1 matches 9 bases. The junction had 3 bases not matched to a gene; V was cut back by 2 bases and J by 2 bases. The germline V gene has CDR1 MGHRA and CDR2 YSYEKL. This CDR3 spans 15 amino acids. CDR3 sequence reads: CASSQPGQGNYGYTF. As DNA, the CDR3 is TGCGCCAGCAGCCAACCCGGACAGGGGAACTATGGCTACACCTTC.

With respect to this clone: Other DNA sequences from this sample encode an identical CDR3 as well. J is TRBJ2-1 and V is TRBV5-1; a possible D gene is TRBD2 (6 bases). The CDR3 length is 16 residues. Trimming shortened V by 4 bases and J by 0 bases, and 14 bases separated the two germline ends. CDR1 and CDR2 (germline): SGHRS, YFSETQ. This CDR3 is CASSLGAGSSYNEQFF. The CDR3 DNA follows: TGCGCCAGCAGCCTTGGGGCGGGGAGCTCCTACAATGAGCAGTTCTTC.

This clone appeared a few times. The V gene is TRBV4-1, the J gene TRBJ2-7; possible D gene TRBD2, 5 bases. CDR3 size: 14 residues. The V gene's germline CDR1 is MGHRA and CDR2 YSYEKL. Between the trimmed V and J ends, which lost 1 base and 7 bases, there was a span of 14 bases. The chain's CDR3 is CASSQGLRGREQYF. DNA of the CDR3: TGCGCCAGCAGCCAAGGGCTCCGGGGAAGGGAGCAGTACTTC.

The rearrangement joins TRBV11-2 to TRBJ1-3; D gene uncertain. CDR1 is SGHAT, CDR2 FQNNGV, per germline. This CDR3 is built from 16 residues. V was shortened by 0 bases and J by 4 bases, with 13 bases between the two germline ends. As DNA, the CDR3 is TGTGCCAGCAGCTTAGATCTCGCAGTAATGGGAAACACCATATATTTT. Encoded protein: CASSLDLAVMGNTIYF. Drawing the rest from reference TRBV11-2 and TRBJ1-3, the complete variable domain is EAGVAQSPRYKIIEKRQSVAFWCNPISGHATLYWYQQILGQGPKLLIQFQNNGVVDDSQLPKDRFSAERLKGVDSTLKIQPAKLEDSAVYLCASSLDLAVMGNTIYFGEGSWLTVV.

The rearrangement uses TRBV5-6 and TRBJ1-2, with 8 bases identical to TRBD1. With V trimmed by 4 bases and J by 5 bases, 7 bases remained unmatched. Looked up from germline, CDR1 is SGHDT and CDR2 is YYEEEE. This CDR3 region has 14 residues. CDR3 protein: CASSLRQGKYGYTF. For the CDR3, the DNA is TGTGCCAGCAGCCTAAGACAGGGGAAGTATGGCTACACCTTC.

V gene TRBV4-1 combines with J gene TRBJ2-4; D is ambiguous. V was cut by 3 bases and J by 9 bases, with 21 bases left in between. The CDR3 spans 16 residues. CDR1 and CDR2 (germline): MGHRA, YSYEKL. As DNA, the CDR3 is TGCGCCAGCAGCCAGCTACCGGCAGGCGAAGTAATCATTCAGTACTTC. Amino acid sequence: CASSQLPAGEVIIQYF.

This clone has just a few counts. The rearrangement links TRBV5-1 to TRBJ1-4; D remains unclear. Germline V gene data show CDR1 as SGHRS and CDR2 as YFSETQ. This CDR3 contains 15 residues. V lost 4 bases and J lost 2, with 12 bases in between. The CDR3 reads CASSTGRATNEKLFF. In DNA form, the CDR3 reads TGCGCCAGCAGCACCGGGAGAGCGACTAATGAAAAACTGTTTTTT.

This clone was counted between two and nine times. The rearrangement joins TRBV12-5 to TRBJ2-1, with 7 nucleotides matching TRBD1. J lost 6 bases, V lost 9 bases, and 11 bases had no gene match. The CDR3 runs 14 residues. Germline CDR1 and CDR2: LGHNT and FRNRAP. CDR3 DNA sequence: TGTGCTAGCACAACAGGGGACGTCGGCAATGAGCAGTTCTTC. Residues: CASTTGDVGNEQFF.

This chain uses TRBV5-1 with TRBJ2-5; D may be TRBD2 (7 bases). In germline, CDR1 is SGHRS, CDR2 YFSETQ. The V end lost 9 bases, the J end lost 3 bases, and 21 bases lay between the germline ends. The CDR3 loop spans 15 amino acids. The CDR3 DNA is TGCGCCAAGCACCTGGGGGCGGGAGTGGAAGAGACCCAGTACTTC. Protein product: CAKHLGAGVEETQYF.

This clone was counted only a few times. The V call is TRBV13, the J call TRBJ2-2, with D uncertain. Per the germline V gene, CDR1 is PRHDT and CDR2 is FYEKMQ (reference sequence). V lost 3 bases and J 8 bases, leaving 7 bases between the germline ends. This CDR3 contains 12 residues. The CDR3 sequence is CASSFGPGELFF. DNA of the CDR3: TGTGCCAGCAGCTTCGGTCCGGGGGAGCTGTTTTTT.

The CDR3 sequence is CASSQTGSDGYTF. For the CDR3, the DNA is TGTGCCAGCAGCCAGACAGGGTCGGACGGCTACACCTTC. The chain combines TRBV5-4 with TRBJ1-2; 7 positions match TRBD1. The CDR3 is made up of 13 amino acids. The germline V gene encodes CDR1 SGHNT and CDR2 YYREEE (reference sequence). With V trimmed by 4 bases and J by 8 bases, 8 bases remained unmatched.

This clone was counted a few times. The V call is TRBV6-5, the J call TRBJ2-1, with D perhaps matching TRBD1 (6 bases). V lost 5 bases and J lost 4, with 15 bases in between. This CDR3 comprises 15 residues. Germline V gene lookup returns CDR1 MNHEY and CDR2 SVGAGI. The CDR3 reads CASSHRVGYYNEQFF. The CDR3 DNA follows: TGTGCCAGCAGTCACAGGGTGGGGTATTACAATGAGCAGTTCTTC.

The chain combines TRBV5-1 with TRBJ2-7; 11 bases line up with TRBD2. The germline gives CDR1 SGHRS, CDR2 YFSETQ. The CDR3 spans 14 residues. With 4 bases clipped from V and 6 bases from J, the junction kept 6 bases outside the gene matches. CDR3 residues: CASSMGLAGGEQYF. Here the CDR3 DNA reads TGCGCCAGCAGCATGGGGCTAGCGGGAGGCGAGCAGTACTTC.

This sequence joins TRBV30 and TRBJ1-2; 8 positions agree with TRBD1. CDR3 length: 12 amino acids. Per the germline V gene, CDR1 is GTSNPN and CDR2 is SVGIG (reference sequence). V lost 4 bases, J lost 8 bases, and 6 bases stayed unmatched. In DNA, the CDR3 is TGTGCCTGGAAATCCACAGGGGGGGGCTACACCTTC. Its translation is CAWKSTGGGYTF.

This chain uses TRBV5-1 with TRBJ2-4, with a possible D match to TRBD2 (5 bases). Per germline, CDR1 SGHRS and CDR2 YFSETQ. This CDR3 has 15 residues. V was shortened by 1 base and J by 3 bases, with 11 bases between the two germline ends. The CDR3 DNA reads TGCGCCAGCAGCTTGTCGGGAACGGACAAAAACATTCAGTACTTC. Its protein product is CASSLSGTDKNIQYF.